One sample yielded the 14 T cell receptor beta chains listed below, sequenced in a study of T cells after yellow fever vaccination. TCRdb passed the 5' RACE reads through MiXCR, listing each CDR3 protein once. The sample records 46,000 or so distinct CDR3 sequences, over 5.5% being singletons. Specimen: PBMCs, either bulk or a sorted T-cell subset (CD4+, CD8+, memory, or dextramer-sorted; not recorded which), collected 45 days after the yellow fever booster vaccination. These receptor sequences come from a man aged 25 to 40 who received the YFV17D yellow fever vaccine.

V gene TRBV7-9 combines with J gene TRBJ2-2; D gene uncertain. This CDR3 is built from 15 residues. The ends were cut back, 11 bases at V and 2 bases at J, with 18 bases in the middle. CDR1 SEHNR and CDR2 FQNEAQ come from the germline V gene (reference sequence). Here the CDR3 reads CAATKGARNTGELFF. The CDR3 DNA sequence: TGTGCCGCGACGAAGGGTGCTAGAAACACCGGGGAGCTGTTTTTT. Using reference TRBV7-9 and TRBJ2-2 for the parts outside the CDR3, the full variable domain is DTGVSQNPRHKITKRGQNVTFRCDPISEHNRLYWYRQTLGQGPEFLTYFQNEAQLEKSRLLSDRFSAERPKGSFSTLEIQRTEQGDSAMYLCAATKGARNTGELFFGEGSRLTVL.

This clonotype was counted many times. The CDR3 bases are TGTGCCTTGAGACAACTGGGACTAGCGGGGATTGGGCAGTTCTTC. Protein sequence: CALRQLGLAGIGQFF. This rearrangement joins TRBV30 to TRBJ2-1; 13 nucleotides align to TRBD2. V lost 7 bases to trimming and J lost 12 bases; unmatched junction nucleotides: 15. The CDR3 is 15 amino acids. The germline V gene has CDR1 GTSNPN and CDR2 SVGIG (reference sequence).

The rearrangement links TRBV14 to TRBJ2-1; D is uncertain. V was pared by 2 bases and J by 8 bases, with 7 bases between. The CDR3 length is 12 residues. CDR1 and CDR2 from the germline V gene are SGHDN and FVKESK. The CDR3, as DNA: TGTGCCAGCAGCCAACTAGGATATGAGCAGTTCTTC. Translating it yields CASSQLGYEQFF. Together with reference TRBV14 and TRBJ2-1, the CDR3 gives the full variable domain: EAGVTQFPSHSVIEKGQTVTLRCDPISGHDNLYWYRRVMGKEIKFLLHFVKESKQDESGMPNNRFLAERTGGTYSTLKVQPAELEDSGVYFCASSQLGYEQFFGPGTRLTVL.

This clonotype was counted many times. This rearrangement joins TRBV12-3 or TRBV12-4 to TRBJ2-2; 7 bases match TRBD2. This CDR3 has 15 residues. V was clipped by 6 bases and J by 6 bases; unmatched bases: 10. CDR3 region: CASRKAGARAGELFF. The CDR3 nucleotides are TGTGCCAGCAGGAAGGCGGGAGCTAGGGCCGGGGAGCTGTTTTTT.

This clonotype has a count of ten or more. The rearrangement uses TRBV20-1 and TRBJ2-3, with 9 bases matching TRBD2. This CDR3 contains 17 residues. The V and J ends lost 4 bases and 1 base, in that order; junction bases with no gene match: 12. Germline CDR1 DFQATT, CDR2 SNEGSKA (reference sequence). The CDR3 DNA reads TGCAGTGCTATTTCTAGCGGGATAAGGGGCGGCACAGATACGCAGTATTTT. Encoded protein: CSAISSGIRGGTDTQYF.

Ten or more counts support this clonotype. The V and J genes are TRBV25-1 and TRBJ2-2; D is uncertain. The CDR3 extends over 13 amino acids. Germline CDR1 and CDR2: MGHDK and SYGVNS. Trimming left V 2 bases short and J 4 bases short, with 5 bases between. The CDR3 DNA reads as TGTGCCAGCAGTGAAAGGGTCACCGGGGAGCTGTTTTTT. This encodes CASSERVTGELFF.

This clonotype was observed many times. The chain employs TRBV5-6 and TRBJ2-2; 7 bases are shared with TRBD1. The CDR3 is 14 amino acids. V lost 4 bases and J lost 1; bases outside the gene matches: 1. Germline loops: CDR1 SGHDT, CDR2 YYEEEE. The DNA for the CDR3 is TGTGCCAGCAGCCGGACAGGGAACACCGGGGAGCTGTTTTTT. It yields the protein CASSRTGNTGELFF.

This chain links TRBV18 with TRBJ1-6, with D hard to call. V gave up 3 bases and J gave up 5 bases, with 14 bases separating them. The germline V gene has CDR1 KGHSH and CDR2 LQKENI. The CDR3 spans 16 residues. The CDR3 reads CASSPKLSQDNSPLHF. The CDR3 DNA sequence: TGTGCCAGCTCACCCAAATTGAGCCAGGATAATTCACCCCTCCACTTT.

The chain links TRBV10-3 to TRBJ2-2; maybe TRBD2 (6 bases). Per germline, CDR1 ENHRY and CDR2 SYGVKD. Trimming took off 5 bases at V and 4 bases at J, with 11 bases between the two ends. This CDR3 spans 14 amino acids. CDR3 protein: CAISRETVTGELFF. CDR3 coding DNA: TGTGCCATCAGTCGGGAGACGGTCACCGGGGAGCTGTTTTTT.

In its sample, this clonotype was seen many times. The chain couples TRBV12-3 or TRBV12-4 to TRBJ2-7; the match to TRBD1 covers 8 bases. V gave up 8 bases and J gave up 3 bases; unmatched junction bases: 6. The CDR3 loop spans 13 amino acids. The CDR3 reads CASGQGKGYEQYF. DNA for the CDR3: TGTGCCAGCGGACAGGGTAAGGGCTACGAGCAGTACTTC.

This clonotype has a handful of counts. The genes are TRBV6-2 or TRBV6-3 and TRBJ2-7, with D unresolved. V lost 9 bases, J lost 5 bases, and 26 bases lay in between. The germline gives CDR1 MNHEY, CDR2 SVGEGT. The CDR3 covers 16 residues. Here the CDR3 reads CASRLGVSKTSDEQYF. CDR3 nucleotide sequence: TGTGCCAGTCGGTTAGGAGTCTCGAAAACGTCCGACGAGCAGTACTTC.

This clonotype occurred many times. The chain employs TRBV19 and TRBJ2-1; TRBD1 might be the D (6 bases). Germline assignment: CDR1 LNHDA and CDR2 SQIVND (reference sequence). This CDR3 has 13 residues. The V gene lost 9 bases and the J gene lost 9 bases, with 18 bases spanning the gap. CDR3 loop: CASSLGGRIEQFF. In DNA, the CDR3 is TGTGCCAGCAGCCTAGGGGGAAGGATTGAGCAGTTCTTC.

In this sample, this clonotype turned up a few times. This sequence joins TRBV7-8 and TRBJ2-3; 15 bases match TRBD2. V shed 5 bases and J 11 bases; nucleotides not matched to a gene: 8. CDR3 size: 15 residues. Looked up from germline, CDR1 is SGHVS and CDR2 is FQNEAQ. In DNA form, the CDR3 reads TGTGCCAGCAGCAGGACTAGCGGGAGGGCCGAAAGGCAGTATTTT. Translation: CASSRTSGRAERQYF. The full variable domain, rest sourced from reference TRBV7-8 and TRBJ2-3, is GAGVSQSPRYKVAKRGQDVALRCDPISGHVSLFWYQQALGQGPEFLTYFQNEAQLDKSGLPSDRFFAERPEGSVSTLKIQRTQQEDSAVYLCASSRTSGRAERQYFGPGTRLTVL.

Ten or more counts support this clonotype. The DNA of the CDR3 is TGTGCCAGCAGGTTTAACTACAATGAGCAGTTCTTC. Translation: CASRFNYNEQFF. The chain has TRBV7-9 and TRBJ2-1; D gene unclear. The V gene's germline CDR1 is SEHNR and CDR2 FQNEAQ (reference sequence). This CDR3 has 12 residues. V was clipped by 6 bases and J by 3 bases, with 6 bases between them. Based on the CDR3 plus reference TRBV7-9 and TRBJ2-1, the full variable domain is DTGVSQNPRHKITKRGQNVTFRCDPISEHNRLYWYRQTLGQGPEFLTYFQNEAQLEKSRLLSDRFSAERPKGSFSTLEIQRTEQGDSAMYLCASRFNYNEQFFGPGTRLTVL.